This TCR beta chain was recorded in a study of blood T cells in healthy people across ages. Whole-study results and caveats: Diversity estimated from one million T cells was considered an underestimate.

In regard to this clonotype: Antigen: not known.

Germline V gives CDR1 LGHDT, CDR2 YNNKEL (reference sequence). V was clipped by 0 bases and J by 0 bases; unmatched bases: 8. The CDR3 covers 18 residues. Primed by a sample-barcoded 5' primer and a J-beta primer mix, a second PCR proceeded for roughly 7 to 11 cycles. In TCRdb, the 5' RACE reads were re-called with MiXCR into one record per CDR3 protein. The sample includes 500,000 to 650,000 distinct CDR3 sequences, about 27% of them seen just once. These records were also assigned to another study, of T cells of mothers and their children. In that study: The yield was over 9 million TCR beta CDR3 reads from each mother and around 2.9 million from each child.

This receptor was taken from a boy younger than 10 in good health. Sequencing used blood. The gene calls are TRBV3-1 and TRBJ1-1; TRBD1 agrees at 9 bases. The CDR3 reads CASSQERGQGSMNTEAFF. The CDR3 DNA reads TGTGCCAGCAGCCAAGAGCGGGGACAGGGTTCAATGAACACTGAAGCTTTCTTT.